This TCR beta chain comes out of a study of blood T cell repertoires in COVID-19. Germline V gene lookup returns CDR1 SGDLS and CDR2 YYNGEE. The CDR3 sequence is 15 residues long. V lost 8 bases and J lost 6; bases outside the gene matches: 16. Method: immunoSEQ multiplex PCR; TCRdb's copy keeps in-frame clones and lacks some. The table includes nearly 200,000 clones, around four fifths detected once. The TCR sequence derives from a woman in her 70s with active or convalescent COVID-19. Sequenced material: peripheral blood. The chain employs TRBV9 and TRBJ1-2; TRBD1 matches 7 bases. The CDR3 coding sequence is TGTGCCAGTGACCGAAGAGTAGACAGGGCGAATGGCTACACCTTC. It yields the protein CASDRRVDRANGYTF.